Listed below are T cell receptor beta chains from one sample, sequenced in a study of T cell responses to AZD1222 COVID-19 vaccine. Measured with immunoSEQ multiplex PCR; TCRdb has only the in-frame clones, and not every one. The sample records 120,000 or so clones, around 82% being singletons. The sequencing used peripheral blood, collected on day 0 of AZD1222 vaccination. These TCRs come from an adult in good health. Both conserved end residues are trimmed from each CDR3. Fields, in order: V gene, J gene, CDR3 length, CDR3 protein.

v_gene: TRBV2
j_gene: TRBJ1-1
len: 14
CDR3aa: ASSPRGPALNTEAF

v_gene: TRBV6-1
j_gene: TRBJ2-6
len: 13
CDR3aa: ASSEGGSGANVLT

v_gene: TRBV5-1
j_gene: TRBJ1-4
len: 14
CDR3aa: ASSLGDPISNEKLF

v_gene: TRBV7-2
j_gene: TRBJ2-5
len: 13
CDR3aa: ASSLWGQGKETQY

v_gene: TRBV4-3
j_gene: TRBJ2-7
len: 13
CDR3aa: ASSQDLAGFYEQY

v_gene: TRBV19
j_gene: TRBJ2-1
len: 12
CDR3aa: ASGLAGVRPEQF

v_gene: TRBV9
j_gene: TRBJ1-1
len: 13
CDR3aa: ASSPLDRANTEAF

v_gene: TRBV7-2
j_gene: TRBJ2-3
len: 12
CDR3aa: ASSSTTYTDTQY

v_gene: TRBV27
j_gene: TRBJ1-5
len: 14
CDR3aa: ASSLRWGSGNQPQH

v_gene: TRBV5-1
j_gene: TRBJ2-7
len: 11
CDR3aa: ASSLGDIGEQY

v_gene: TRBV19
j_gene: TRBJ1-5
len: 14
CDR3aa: ASKRDRGYSNQPQH

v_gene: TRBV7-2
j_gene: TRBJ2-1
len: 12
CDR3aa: ASSLAVRGNEQF

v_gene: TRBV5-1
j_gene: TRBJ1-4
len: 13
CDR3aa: ASSLVSATNEKLF

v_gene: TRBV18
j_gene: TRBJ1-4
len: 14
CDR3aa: ASSPDGQTTNEKLF

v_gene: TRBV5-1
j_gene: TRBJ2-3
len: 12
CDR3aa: ASGLAGRSDTQY

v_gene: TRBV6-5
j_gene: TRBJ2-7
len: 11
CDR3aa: ASRTGGVNEQY

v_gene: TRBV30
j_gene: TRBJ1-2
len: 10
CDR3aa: AKRTGNYGYT

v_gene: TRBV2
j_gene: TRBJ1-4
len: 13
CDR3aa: ASSLQGARGEKLF

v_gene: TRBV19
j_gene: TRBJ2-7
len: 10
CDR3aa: ASSIRRDEQY

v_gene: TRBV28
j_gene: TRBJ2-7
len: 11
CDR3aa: ATLDSVSYEQY

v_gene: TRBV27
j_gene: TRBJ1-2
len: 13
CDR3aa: ASSPVEGVGHGYT

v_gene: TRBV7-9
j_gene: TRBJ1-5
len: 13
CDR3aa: ASSFSGGADQPQH

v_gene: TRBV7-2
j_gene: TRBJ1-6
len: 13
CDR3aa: ASSSQTGQNSPLH